Shown below are 27 T cell receptor beta chains from a single sample sequenced in a study of beta chain features in type 1 diabetes. General study results and limits: Within each of all four CD4+ subsets, Type 1 diabetes patients had TCRB CDR3s that were moderately but significantly shorter.

No antigens are known for them. Every bit of the isolated RNA underwent reverse transcription, so sequencing read expressed TCRB transcripts. Sequencing was performed with immunoSEQ multiplex PCR; in TCRdb, only in-frame clones are kept and a portion is missing. The table records 300,000 to 450,000 clones, 8.5% to 10% of them present only once. Sequenced sample: central memory CD4+ T cells from blood. All receptors derive from a man aged 30 to 45 with type 1 diabetes.

The chain is built from TRBV6-5 and TRBJ2-5; TRBD1 aligns across 8 bases. Germline loops: CDR1 MNHEY, CDR2 SVGAGI. V dropped 6 bases and J dropped 3; count of bases not matched to a gene: 0. The CDR3 loop spans 12 amino acids. As DNA, the CDR3 is TGTGCCAGCAGGACAGGGGAAGAGACCCAGTACTTC. This sequence encodes CASRTGEETQYF.

This clone was seen more than once but under ten times. The chain employs TRBV19 and TRBJ2-2, with D tentatively TRBD1 (6 bases). CDR3 length equals 16 residues. V lost 6 bases to trimming and J lost 0 bases, with 14 bases between them. Germline loops: CDR1 LNHDA, CDR2 SQIVND (reference sequence). The CDR3 bases are TGTGCCAGTAGAGGACGAACAGGGCCGAACACCGGGGAGCTGTTTTTT. Residues: CASRGRTGPNTGELFF.

The rearrangement links TRBV18 to TRBJ2-6; D uncertain. Trimming took 1 base from V and 3 from J, leaving 10 bases between them. The CDR3 has 16 residues. From germline, CDR1 is KGHSH and CDR2 LQKENI. In nucleotides, the CDR3 is TGTGCCAGCTCACCACGGGAAGGACGTGGGGCCAACGTCCTGACTTTC. This gives the protein CASSPREGRGANVLTF.

This clone was seen a handful of times. The chain uses TRBV5-1 and TRBJ1-5; D gene ambiguous. CDR3 length: 13 residues. Germline CDR1 and CDR2: SGHRS and YFSETQ. Trimming took off 4 bases at V and 8 bases at J, with 13 bases between the two ends. CDR3 amino acids: CASSLSGSEPQHF. CDR3 bases: TGCGCCAGCAGCCTGTCGGGTTCGGAGCCCCAGCATTTT.

The rearrangement uses TRBV7-8 and TRBJ2-3; 14 bases match TRBD2. The CDR3 has 16 residues. Germline V gene lookup returns CDR1 SGHVS and CDR2 FQNEAQ. The V gene end was trimmed by 4 bases and the J gene end by 1 base; junction bases not matched to a gene: 1. The CDR3 coding sequence is TGTGCCAGCAGCTCGGGACTAGCGGGAGGCACAGATACGCAGTATTTT. This translates into CASSSGLAGGTDTQYF.

A few counts support this clone. This chain connects TRBV7-2 to TRBJ1-1; no definite D call. This CDR3 has 12 residues. Germline-derived CDR1 and CDR2 are SGHTA and FQGNSA. Trimming removed 2 bases from V and 1 base from J, with 2 bases in between. The CDR3 sequence: CASSLQNTEAFF. CDR3 DNA sequence: TGTGCCAGCAGCTTACAGAACACTGAAGCTTTCTTT. The whole variable domain, remainder taken from reference TRBV7-2 and TRBJ1-1, is GAGVSQSPSNKVTEKGKDVELRCDPISGHTALYWYRQSLGQGLEFLIYFQGNSAPDKSGLPSDRFSAERTGGSVSTLTIQRTQQEDSAVYLCASSLQNTEAFFGQGTRLTVV.

The V call is TRBV11-3, the J call TRBJ2-1; 7 bases align to TRBD2. V lost 3 bases and J lost 4; bases outside the gene matches: 6. The CDR3 extends over 15 amino acids. The germline V gene encodes CDR1 SGHNT and CDR2 YENEEA. Here the CDR3 reads CASSFSSGSYNEQFF. The CDR3 DNA sequence: TGTGCCAGCAGCTTCAGTAGCGGGTCGTACAATGAGCAGTTCTTC.

This clone has more than one count but fewer than ten. The chain carries TRBV28 and TRBJ1-1; D is uncertain. CDR3 length: 15 residues. V was pared by 9 bases and J by 5 bases, with 22 bases between. CDR1 is MDHEN and CDR2 is SYDVKM in the germline V gene. The chain's CDR3 is CASASPASTRTEAFF. The CDR3 nucleotides read TGTGCCAGTGCTTCGCCAGCAAGTACCCGGACTGAAGCTTTCTTT.

V gene TRBV28 combines with J gene TRBJ2-1; TRBD2 matches 8 bases. CDR3 length equals 14 residues. Germline values: CDR1 MDHEN, CDR2 SYDVKM. Unmatched junction bases numbered 5, after V lost 5 bases and J lost 5 bases. The CDR3 DNA sequence: TGTGCCAGCAGTCTTCCGACTAGCGACAATGAGCAGTTCTTC. It codes for CASSLPTSDNEQFF.

This clone has only a few counts. This rearrangement joins TRBV2 to TRBJ2-3, with D tentatively TRBD2 (5 bases). The CDR3 contains 14 residues. Trimming took off 2 bases at V and 3 bases at J, with 9 bases between the two ends. The germline CDR1 and CDR2 sequences are SNHLY and FYNNEI. CDR3 sequence (DNA): TGTGCCAGCAGTGAATCGGGAAGTACAGATACGCAGTATTTT. Translated: CASSESGSTDTQYF.

The V and J genes are TRBV5-1 and TRBJ2-7, with D possibly called TRBD1 or TRBD2 (5 bases each). V lost 3 bases to trimming and J lost 2 bases, with 15 bases between them. This CDR3 is built from 15 residues. Germline V gives CDR1 SGHRS, CDR2 YFSETQ. In DNA form, the CDR3 reads TGCGCCAGCAGCTCAGCCGGGACCCTTACCTACGAGCAGTACTTC. Its protein is CASSSAGTLTYEQYF.

This clone was observed a few times. The V and J genes are TRBV10-2 and TRBJ1-2; 8 nucleotides agree with TRBD1. This CDR3 contains 15 residues. With 5 bases clipped from V and 4 bases from J, the junction kept 9 bases outside the gene matches. In germline, CDR1 is WSHSY, CDR2 SAAADI. The CDR3 protein is CASSRLGDRPYGYTF. In DNA form, the CDR3 reads TGCGCCAGCAGTCGATTAGGGGACAGGCCCTATGGCTACACCTTC.

The rearrangement uses TRBV7-2 and TRBJ1-2, with a tentative D call TRBD1 (6 bases). Per germline, CDR1 SGHTA and CDR2 FQGNSA. The CDR3 length is 15 residues. Trimming stripped 3 bases from V and 8 bases from J, with 19 bases between. In nucleotides, the CDR3 is TGTGCCAGCAGCTTTGGGATTTCAGGGGTGCGCGGCTACACCTTC. It codes for CASSFGISGVRGYTF.

V and J are TRBV4-2 and TRBJ2-3, with TRBD2 as a possible D gene (6 bases). Germline V gene sequence: CDR1 LGHNA, CDR2 YNFKEQ. This CDR3 contains 15 residues. V was shortened by 1 base and J by 4 bases, with 12 bases between the two germline ends. The CDR3 here is CASSQVGREADTQYF. The CDR3, as DNA: TGTGCCAGCAGCCAAGTTGGGCGGGAAGCAGATACGCAGTATTTT.

In its sample, this clone was seen a few times. The V and J genes are TRBV6-5 and TRBJ2-1; 11 nucleotides line up with TRBD2. This CDR3 is 15 amino acids long. Germline V CDR1 and CDR2: MNHEY, SVGAGI. V was pared by 5 bases and J by 4 bases, with 4 bases of the junction left unmatched. In nucleotides, the CDR3 is TGTGCCAGCAGTACCGGGACTAGCGGTTACAATGAGCAGTTCTTC. Amino acids: CASSTGTSGYNEQFF.

This clone was seen more than once but under ten times. The chain couples TRBV5-1 to TRBJ2-1; TRBD2 agrees at 7 bases. V lost 3 bases, J lost 10 bases, and 13 bases stayed unmatched. Germline loops: CDR1 SGHRS, CDR2 YFSETQ. This CDR3 is built from 15 residues. The CDR3 nucleotides are TGCGCCAGCAGCTCACCCGGGGCGGGAGCTCAGGAGCAGTTCTTC. It specifies CASSSPGAGAQEQFF.

This clone has a handful of counts. This chain joins TRBV5-1 and TRBJ2-1; 9 nucleotides align to TRBD2. V dropped 0 bases and J dropped 8; count of bases not matched to a gene: 0. The CDR3 loop spans 13 amino acids. Per the germline V gene, CDR1 is SGHRS and CDR2 is YFSETQ. CDR3 loop: CASSLGTSDEQFF. The CDR3 nucleotides read TGCGCCAGCAGCTTGGGGACTAGCGATGAGCAGTTCTTC.

The rearrangement uses TRBV19 and TRBJ1-1, with D unresolved. The CDR3 sequence is 16 residues long. Between the trimmed V and J ends, which lost 5 bases and 1 base, there was a span of 17 bases. In germline, CDR1 is LNHDA, CDR2 SQIVND (reference sequence). CDR3 bases: TGTGCCAGTAGTCCCCTTGGGCAAGACGAGAACACTGAAGCTTTCTTT. This codes for CASSPLGQDENTEAFF. Together with reference TRBV19 and TRBJ1-1, the CDR3 gives the full variable domain: DGGITQSPKYLFRKEGQNVTLSCEQNLNHDAMYWYRQDPGQGLRLIYYSQIVNDFQKGDIAEGYSVSREKKESFPLTVTSAQKNPTAFYLCASSPLGQDENTEAFFGQGTRLTVV.

This clone was found a few times. The chain joins TRBV4-1 to TRBJ2-3; D is possibly TRBD1 (5 bases). The CDR3 extends over 15 amino acids. V lost 0 bases, J lost 5 bases, and 12 bases lay in between. CDR1 is MGHRA and CDR2 is YSYEKL in the germline V gene. The CDR3 reads CASSQEEGAQDTQYF. DNA for the CDR3: TGCGCCAGCAGCCAAGAAGAAGGGGCCCAAGATACGCAGTATTTT.

The chain couples TRBV7-2 to TRBJ2-7; possible D gene TRBD2, 5 bases. Trimming removed 10 bases at V and 1 base at J, with 14 bases between. CDR3 size: 13 residues. The V gene's germline CDR1 is SGHTA and CDR2 FQGNSA. CDR3 loop: CATWTPGSYEQYF. CDR3 DNA sequence: TGTGCCACCTGGACTCCGGGGTCCTACGAGCAGTACTTC.

This clone was detected a few times. J is TRBJ2-5 and V is TRBV5-5; 12 bases fit TRBD2. The trim removed 1 base at V and 11 bases at J, leaving 3 bases unmatched. The CDR3 has 13 residues. Germline CDR1 and CDR2: SGHKS and YYEKEE (reference sequence). CDR3 sequence (DNA): TGTGCCAGCAGCTTGCTAGCGGGAGGGGAGCAGTACTTC. Translating it yields CASSLLAGGEQYF.

This clone has just a few counts. V usage is TRBV20-1 and J usage is TRBJ2-7; D gene uncertain. This CDR3 has 11 amino acids. V lost 3 bases and J lost 4, with 7 bases in between. Germline V gene data show CDR1 as DFQATT and CDR2 as SNEGSKA (reference sequence). CDR3 region: CSASRNYEQYF. The CDR3 nucleotides read TGCAGTGCTAGTCGTAATTACGAGCAGTACTTC.

This clone was picked up a small number of times. V usage is TRBV28 and J usage is TRBJ1-1; 8 nucleotides line up with TRBD1. This CDR3 has 17 amino acids. With 3 bases clipped from V and 1 base from J, the junction kept 10 bases outside the gene matches. CDR1 is MDHEN, CDR2 SYDVKM, per germline. For the CDR3, the DNA is TGTGCCAGCAGTTTGAACAGGGGGGCGATTTGGAACACTGAAGCTTTCTTT. Amino acid sequence: CASSLNRGAIWNTEAFF.

The chain couples TRBV6-6 to TRBJ2-2; 9 bases align to TRBD1. CDR1 and CDR2 from the germline V gene are MNHNY and SVGAGI (reference sequence). CDR3 size: 15 residues. After removal of 8 bases from V and 3 bases from J, the junction contained 7 bases not matched to a gene. The CDR3: CASGATGGDTGELFF. The CDR3 DNA is TGTGCCAGCGGGGCGACAGGGGGGGACACCGGGGAGCTGTTTTTT.

The chain employs TRBV6-6 and TRBJ1-2, with D unclear. The germline gives CDR1 MNHNY, CDR2 SVGAGI (reference sequence). Between the trimmed V and J ends, which lost 7 bases and 7 bases, there was a span of 16 bases. The CDR3 has 13 amino acids. The CDR3, as DNA: TGTGCCAGCACCCGAACTAAAGGGTTTGGCTACACCTTC. It translates to CASTRTKGFGYTF.

The rearrangement links TRBV7-2 to TRBJ2-3; 10 bases are a match to TRBD2. Germline V gene sequence: CDR1 SGHTA, CDR2 FQGNSA. The CDR3 length is 15 residues. Trimming cost V 3 bases and J 2 bases; bases outside gene matches: 2. CDR3 loop: CASSLLAGVTDTQYF. CDR3 nucleotides: TGTGCCAGCAGCTTGCTAGCGGGAGTCACAGATACGCAGTATTTT. Full variable domain (outside the CDR3, taken from reference TRBV7-2 and TRBJ2-3): GAGVSQSPSNKVTEKGKDVELRCDPISGHTALYWYRQSLGQGLEFLIYFQGNSAPDKSGLPSDRFSAERTGGSVSTLTIQRTQQEDSAVYLCASSLLAGVTDTQYFGPGTRLTVL.

The chain is built from TRBV6-6 and TRBJ2-7; D is possibly TRBD1 (5 bases). The CDR3 consists of 15 residues. Germline loops: CDR1 MNHNY, CDR2 SVGAGI (reference sequence). V lost 6 bases and J 4 bases, leaving 19 bases between the germline ends. CDR3 sequence: CASSIQVIGAYEQYF. The CDR3 bases are TGTGCCAGCAGCATCCAGGTTATTGGGGCGTACGAGCAGTACTTC.